The 18 T cell receptor beta chains below were found in one sample sequenced in a study of OX40 agonist ivuxolimab in advanced cancers. Receptor amplification or capture employed the immunoSEQ multiplex PCR assay. TCRdb provides this immuneACCESS table in a form limited to in-frame rearrangements. Some clones are lacking; in checked studies, under half of them reflect an unresolved V gene, and why the rest are absent is not known. Present in this sample are around 67,000 clones, nearly 90% of which were seen just once. The ten largest clones take up roughly 1.3% of the sample. The sample in question was CD4+ or CD8+ T cells sorted from blood, obtained in a trial of the OX40 agonist ivuxolimab. These receptors were taken from an adult with an advanced solid tumor such as melanoma, head and neck, liver or kidney cancer.

The CDR3 sequence: CASSLEDYYNEQFF. The DNA for the CDR3 is TGTGCCAGCAGCTTAGAAGACTACTACAATGAGCAGTTCTTC. V and J are TRBV11-2 and TRBJ2-1, with a possible D match to TRBD2 (5 bases). The CDR3 extends over 14 amino acids. Between the trimmed V and J ends, which lost 0 bases and 3 bases, there was a span of 6 bases. Germline-derived CDR1 and CDR2 are SGHAT and FQNNGV.

This rearrangement joins TRBV19 to TRBJ2-6; D might be TRBD1 or TRBD2, each matching 5 bases. The CDR3 totals 16 residues. Trimming took off 5 bases at V and 0 bases at J, with 11 bases between the two ends. Germline values: CDR1 LNHDA, CDR2 SQIVND (reference sequence). CDR3 bases: TGTGCCAGTAGTGCAGGGACCTACTCTGGGGCCAACGTCCTGACTTTC. This gives the protein CASSAGTYSGANVLTF.

This chain links TRBV6-1 with TRBJ2-3, with 9 bases aligning to TRBD2. Germline CDR1 and CDR2: MNHNS and SASEGT. The length of the CDR3 is 17 residues. J gave up 2 bases and V 2 bases, and 8 bases lay outside the gene matches. The CDR3: CASSENSAGGPTDTQYF. DNA for the CDR3: TGTGCCAGCAGTGAAAATTCAGCGGGGGGCCCCACAGATACGCAGTATTTT.

The chain combines TRBV30 with TRBJ1-2; maybe TRBD1 (5 bases). This CDR3 has 14 amino acids. V was pared by 3 bases and J by 1 base, with 12 bases between. From germline, CDR1 is GTSNPN and CDR2 SVGIG (reference sequence). CDR3 nucleotide sequence: TGTGCCTGGAGCTTCGGGGGGAATAACTATGGCTACACCTTC. The encoded protein is CAWSFGGNNYGYTF.

The chain joins TRBV27 to TRBJ2-1; 9 bases agree with TRBD2. CDR1 is MNHEY, CDR2 SMNVEV, per germline (reference sequence). The CDR3 has 15 residues. Trimming at V came to 6 bases and at J to 9 bases, leaving 12 bases not matched to a gene. The CDR3 DNA reads as TGTGCCAGCAGGTTCCTTAGCGGGAGTGGGGGTGAGCAGTTCTTC. Translated, it gives CASRFLSGSGGEQFF.

The chain is built from TRBV6-5 and TRBJ2-7, with D hard to call. Germline V lookup: CDR1 MNHEY, CDR2 SVGAGI. The germline V and J ends were trimmed by 4 bases and 3 bases, with 10 bases remaining between them. CDR3 length: 13 amino acids. The CDR3 protein is CASSSPSYYEQYF. For the CDR3, the DNA is TGTGCCAGCAGTTCTCCTTCTTACTACGAGCAGTACTTC.

The rearrangement uses TRBV18 and TRBJ2-3; possible D gene TRBD1, 5 bases. This CDR3 region has 16 residues. Deletions cut 5 bases from V and 2 bases from J, with 17 bases between. Germline values: CDR1 KGHSH, CDR2 LQKENI. CDR3 sequence reads: CASSAATVPATDTQYF. CDR3 nucleotides: TGTGCCAGCTCAGCCGCGACAGTTCCCGCCACAGATACGCAGTATTTT. Full variable domain (outside the CDR3, taken from reference TRBV18 and TRBJ2-3): NAGVMQNPRHLVRRRGQEARLRCSPMKGHSHVYWYRQLPEEGLKFMVYLQKENIIDESGMPKERFSAEFPKEGPSILRIQQVVRGDSAAYFCASSAATVPATDTQYFGPGTRLTVL.

The chain joins TRBV15 to TRBJ2-5; 8 bases line up with TRBD2. V shed 8 bases and J 4 bases; nucleotides not matched to a gene: 6. CDR1 is LNHNV, CDR2 YYDKDF, per germline (reference sequence). The CDR3 extends over 13 amino acids. The CDR3 spells CATGRGGGETQYF. The CDR3 coding sequence is TGTGCCACCGGACGGGGGGGCGGAGAGACCCAGTACTTC.

The chain has TRBV10-3 and TRBJ2-7, with 10 bases identical to TRBD1. CDR1 and CDR2 (germline): ENHRY, SYGVKD. The CDR3 runs 16 residues. J gave up 0 bases and V 3 bases, and 5 bases lay outside the gene matches. CDR3 residues: CAISDPGQGFSYEQYF. The DNA of the CDR3 is TGTGCCATCAGTGACCCGGGACAGGGGTTCTCCTACGAGCAGTACTTC.

V gene TRBV19 combines with J gene TRBJ2-5, with no clear D. Trimming took 3 bases from V and 1 from J, leaving 6 bases between them. CDR1 is LNHDA and CDR2 is SQIVND in the germline V gene (reference sequence). CDR3 length: 13 amino acids. The CDR3 spells CASSMDLQETQYF. CDR3 sequence (DNA): TGTGCCAGTAGTATGGACCTCCAAGAGACCCAGTACTTC.

This clone is a singleton in its sample. This chain connects TRBV18 to TRBJ2-3; no clear D. Trimming pared 1 base from V and 0 bases from J, leaving 8 bases between. Germline V gene lookup returns CDR1 KGHSH and CDR2 LQKENI. The CDR3 consists of 15 residues. The CDR3 loop reads CASSPRSISTDTQYF. The CDR3 DNA reads TGTGCCAGCTCACCACGGTCGATTAGCACAGATACGCAGTATTTT.

The V gene is TRBV6-5, the J gene TRBJ1-2; TRBD1 matches 9 bases. J gave up 6 bases and V 4 bases, and 3 bases lay outside the gene matches. CDR3 length equals 13 residues. Germline lookup yields CDR1 MNHEY and CDR2 SVGAGI. The CDR3 coding sequence is TGTGCCAGCAGTTCAACAGGGGGCGATGGCTACACCTTC. This gives the protein CASSSTGGDGYTF.

The V gene is TRBV5-1, the J gene TRBJ1-4, with no clear D. CDR3 size: 15 residues. CDR1 and CDR2 (germline): SGHRS, YFSETQ. Trimming removed 3 bases from V and 4 bases from J, with 13 bases in between. The DNA for the CDR3 is TGCGCCAGCAGCTCCTACTGGGAGGATAATGAAAAACTGTTTTTT. Amino acids: CASSSYWEDNEKLFF.

The CDR3 is CASSLTGGASYEQYF. DNA of the CDR3: TGTGCCAGCAGCCTTACGGGGGGTGCCTCCTACGAGCAGTACTTC. The rearrangement links TRBV7-2 to TRBJ2-7; 7 bases are shared with TRBD2. With V trimmed by 5 bases and J by 0 bases, 7 bases remained unmatched. In germline, CDR1 is SGHTA, CDR2 FQGNSA. The CDR3 sequence is 15 residues long.

CDR3: CASSARGSQPQHF. The CDR3 nucleotides are TGTGCCAGCAGTGCAAGGGGGAGTCAGCCCCAGCATTTT. The chain is built from TRBV2 and TRBJ1-5, with D perhaps TRBD1 (6 bases). V was shortened by 4 bases and J by 6 bases, with 10 bases between the two germline ends. The CDR3 runs 13 residues. Germline V gives CDR1 SNHLY, CDR2 FYNNEI.

The gene calls are TRBV7-8 and TRBJ1-1; D may be TRBD1 (6 bases). The CDR3 runs to 17 residues. In germline, CDR1 is SGHVS, CDR2 FQNEAQ. The V end was cut by 4 bases, the J end by 7 bases, with 25 bases between. CDR3 in DNA: TGTGCCAGCAGCTCTTCCGCATACTCGACAGGAGCATTTGAAGCTTTCTTT. Its protein is CASSSSAYSTGAFEAFF.

The chain carries TRBV6-5 and TRBJ1-4; D is possibly TRBD1 (5 bases). CDR3 length equals 14 residues. Germline CDR1 MNHEY, CDR2 SVGAGI. V gave up 5 bases and J gave up 10 bases, with 17 bases separating them. The CDR3 region has the DNA TGTGCCAGCAGTGCCCAGGCGGACAACCCAAAACTGTTTTTT. The encoded protein is CASSAQADNPKLFF.

The chain links TRBV14 to TRBJ2-5; 8 nucleotides match TRBD2. This CDR3 contains 16 residues. J gave up 3 bases and V 2 bases, and 8 bases lay outside the gene matches. In germline, CDR1 is SGHDN, CDR2 FVKESK. CDR3 DNA: TGTGCCAGCAGCCAAAACCTAGCGGGTCTCAAAGAGACCCAGTACTTC. It specifies CASSQNLAGLKETQYF.